Below, one TCR beta chain is given with its context. The antigen is unknown. Profiled with immunoSEQ multiplex PCR; TCRdb holds only in-frame clones, not every one. Altogether about 150,000 clones are present, more than 85% being singletons, with the ten largest covering 1.5% to 2%. The sample belongs to a study of T cell responses to AZD1222 COVID-19 vaccine. The CDR3 totals 15 residues. From germline, CDR1 is LGHDT and CDR2 YNNKEL (reference sequence). Losses at the gene ends were 5 bases for V and 8 bases for J; bases not matched to a gene: 9. Findings of the study overall: No repertoire was sampled before or during the peak T cell response, only after it. Within unmutated variant regions lay the reported targets of nearly half of spike-specific TCRs.

The receptor was derived from an adult in good health. The source was peripheral blood, collected on day 0 of AZD1222 vaccination. The rearrangement joins TRBV3-1 (or the pseudogene TRBV3-2) to TRBJ1-4; TRBD1 matches 9 bases. The CDR3 reads CASSNRQGEGEKLFF. Written as DNA, the CDR3 is TGTGCCAGCAGCAATCGACAGGGGGAGGGAGAAAAACTGTTTTTT.